This T cell receptor (beta chain) emerged from a study of T cells in Graves' hyperthyroidism and ophthalmopathy. Study-level points and caveats: Blood also carried most thyroid clonotypes expanded above 0.001.

This clonotype turned up a few times. The target antigen is unknown. The CDR3 totals 16 residues. Per the germline V gene, CDR1 is SGDLS and CDR2 is YYNGEE. The ends were cut back, 3 bases at V and 0 bases at J, with 13 bases in the middle. TCR beta CDR3 regions were amplified from RNA. TCR CDR3 underwent first-round RT-PCR with the HTBI primer set. TCRdb reprocessed the multiplex PCR reads via MiXCR and lists one record per CDR3 protein. The table shows some 510,000 distinct CDR3 sequences, with less than 25% occurring only once. V usage is TRBV9 and J usage is TRBJ1-3, with D unclear. The sequence was obtained from a man younger than 30 with Graves' hyperthyroidism. The specimen was blood. CDR3 sequence (DNA): TGTGCCAGCAGCGGTAACGGGTTCAACTCTGGAAACACCATATATTTT. This encodes CASSGNGFNSGNTIYF.